Listed below are T cell receptor beta chains from one sample, sequenced in a study of blood T cells in healthy people across ages. TCRdb reprocessed the 5' RACE reads via MiXCR and lists one record per CDR3 protein. Of hundreds of thousands of distinct CDR3 sequences in the sample, about 28% were seen once. The material sequenced was blood. The receptors were gathered from a woman older than 75 in good health. The CDR3 runs from the conserved cysteine through the conserved F or W. Fields, in order: clone size, J gene, D gene, V gene, CDR3 protein, CDR3 DNA. A D gene is named only where the DNA matches it firmly. Not every row has a clone size; where given, it reads once, few, many or a size class.

abundance: -
j_gene: TRBJ2-5
d_gene: -
v_gene: TRBV20-1
CDR3aa: CSARDYDSGRAGYVETQYF
CDR3nt: TGCAGTGCTAGGGATTACGACTCGGGCAGGGCGGGTTATGTGGAGACCCAGTACTTC

abundance: few
j_gene: TRBJ1-1
d_gene: -
v_gene: TRBV6-2/TRBV6-3
CDR3aa: CASSTSQNTEAFF
CDR3nt: TGTGCCAGCAGTACCTCACAGAACACTGAAGCTTTCTTT

abundance: many
j_gene: TRBJ2-7
d_gene: -
v_gene: TRBV7-2
CDR3aa: CASSPSSYYEQYF
CDR3nt: TGTGCCAGCAGCCCCAGCAGTTACTACGAGCAGTACTTC

abundance: -
j_gene: TRBJ1-2
d_gene: -
v_gene: TRBV6-5
CDR3aa: CASSYSFQDPYGYTF
CDR3nt: TGTGCCAGCAGTTACTCCTTCCAGGACCCCTATGGCTACACCTTC

abundance: many
j_gene: TRBJ2-1
d_gene: -
v_gene: TRBV11-2
CDR3aa: CASTPLEGMMNEQFF
CDR3nt: TGTGCCAGCACCCCCCTGGAGGGAATGATGAATGAGCAGTTCTTC

abundance: few
j_gene: TRBJ2-7
d_gene: TRBD2
v_gene: TRBV7-2
CDR3aa: CASSFGALAGGLDEQYF
CDR3nt: TGTGCCAGCAGCTTTGGTGCGCTAGCGGGGGGTTTGGATGAGCAGTACTTC

abundance: few
j_gene: TRBJ2-1
d_gene: -
v_gene: TRBV5-4
CDR3aa: CASSFEGLNNEQFF
CDR3nt: TGTGCCAGCAGCTTCGAGGGCCTAAACAATGAGCAGTTCTTC

abundance: many
j_gene: TRBJ2-1
d_gene: -
v_gene: TRBV6-2/TRBV6-3
CDR3aa: CASSYRLTTYNEQFF
CDR3nt: TGTGCCAGCAGTTACAGGCTGACCACCTACAATGAGCAGTTCTTC

abundance: -
j_gene: TRBJ2-7
d_gene: -
v_gene: TRBV30
CDR3aa: CAWSLQKTYEQYF
CDR3nt: TGTGCCTGGAGTCTACAAAAAACCTACGAGCAGTACTTC

abundance: few
j_gene: TRBJ1-4
d_gene: -
v_gene: TRBV6-6
CDR3aa: CASSKTDSRGWNEKLFF
CDR3nt: TGTGCCAGCAGCAAAACGGACAGCCGGGGGTGGAATGAAAAACTGTTTTTT

abundance: -
j_gene: TRBJ2-1
d_gene: -
v_gene: TRBV11-2
CDR3aa: CASSLGSPHYNEQFF
CDR3nt: TGTGCCAGCAGCTTAGGGTCACCTCACTACAATGAGCAGTTCTTC

abundance: many
j_gene: TRBJ2-4
d_gene: -
v_gene: TRBV10-3
CDR3aa: CAISESPLAKNIQYF
CDR3nt: TGTGCCATCAGTGAGTCCCCACTAGCCAAAAACATTCAGTACTTC

abundance: many
j_gene: TRBJ2-5
d_gene: TRBD2
v_gene: TRBV9
CDR3aa: CASSTRGDETQYF
CDR3nt: TGTGCCAGCAGCACGCGGGGGGACGAGACCCAGTACTTC

abundance: few
j_gene: TRBJ2-1
d_gene: TRBD2
v_gene: TRBV4-3
CDR3aa: CASSHWTSGRKDEQFF
CDR3nt: TGCGCCAGCAGCCACTGGACTAGCGGGAGAAAAGATGAGCAGTTCTTC

abundance: few
j_gene: TRBJ1-6
d_gene: TRBD1
v_gene: TRBV12-3/TRBV12-4
CDR3aa: CASRYRGAPLHF
CDR3nt: TGTGCCAGCAGATACAGGGGAGCGCCCCTCCACTTT

abundance: many
j_gene: TRBJ1-1
d_gene: -
v_gene: TRBV7-2
CDR3aa: CASSYYDTEAFF
CDR3nt: TGTGCCAGCAGCTATTACGACACTGAAGCTTTCTTT

abundance: -
j_gene: TRBJ2-3
d_gene: -
v_gene: TRBV12-3/TRBV12-4
CDR3aa: CASSWVADTQYF
CDR3nt: TGTGCCAGCAGTTGGGTGGCAGATACGCAGTATTTT

abundance: -
j_gene: TRBJ1-4
d_gene: TRBD1
v_gene: TRBV7-9
CDR3aa: CASSPPPGQGPTNEKLFF
CDR3nt: TGTGCCAGCAGCCCCCCCCCGGGACAGGGGCCAACTAATGAAAAACTGTTTTTT

abundance: many
j_gene: TRBJ2-3
d_gene: TRBD2
v_gene: TRBV6-1
CDR3aa: CASTGTSGGTDTQYF
CDR3nt: TGTGCCAGCACCGGGACTAGCGGGGGCACAGATACGCAGTATTTT

abundance: -
j_gene: TRBJ1-5
d_gene: -
v_gene: TRBV6-2/TRBV6-3
CDR3aa: CATSRAFYATGQPQHF
CDR3nt: TGTGCCACCTCAAGGGCGTTCTACGCCACGGGACAGCCCCAGCATTTT

abundance: many
j_gene: TRBJ1-2
d_gene: -
v_gene: TRBV29-1
CDR3aa: CSAKPGGYYGYTF
CDR3nt: TGCAGCGCTAAACCGGGGGGGTACTATGGCTACACCTTC

abundance: -
j_gene: TRBJ1-5
d_gene: -
v_gene: TRBV19
CDR3aa: CASSIGERWRSNNQPQHF
CDR3nt: TGTGCCAGTAGTATAGGCGAGCGGTGGCGATCTAACAATCAGCCCCAGCATTTT

abundance: -
j_gene: TRBJ2-7
d_gene: TRBD1
v_gene: TRBV6-5
CDR3aa: CASRADRGTIYEQYF
CDR3nt: TGTGCCAGCAGGGCCGACAGGGGGACCATCTACGAGCAGTACTTC

abundance: few
j_gene: TRBJ2-7
d_gene: -
v_gene: TRBV19
CDR3aa: CASSIGPSTGYSYEQYF
CDR3nt: TGTGCCAGTAGTATTGGCCCCTCAACAGGGTACTCCTACGAGCAGTACTTC

abundance: few
j_gene: TRBJ1-5
d_gene: TRBD1
v_gene: TRBV7-2
CDR3aa: CASSLGATGPEPQHF
CDR3nt: TGTGCCAGCAGCTTAGGGGCGACAGGGCCGGAGCCCCAGCATTTT

abundance: many
j_gene: TRBJ2-5
d_gene: -
v_gene: TRBV4-1
CDR3aa: CASSKLDRGETQYF
CDR3nt: TGCGCCAGCAGTAAACTAGATCGCGGGGAGACCCAGTACTTC

abundance: many
j_gene: TRBJ1-2
d_gene: -
v_gene: TRBV5-5
CDR3aa: CASSVTGSYGYTF
CDR3nt: TGTGCCAGCAGCGTAACAGGGAGCTATGGCTACACCTTC

abundance: -
j_gene: TRBJ1-4
d_gene: TRBD1
v_gene: TRBV28
CDR3aa: CASSSRQGGRGTNEKLFF
CDR3nt: TGTGCCAGCAGTTCCAGACAGGGAGGAAGGGGGACTAATGAAAAACTGTTTTTT

abundance: many
j_gene: TRBJ2-5
d_gene: -
v_gene: TRBV18
CDR3aa: CASSPPTGRKTQYF
CDR3nt: TGTGCCAGCTCACCGCCGACAGGCCGGAAGACCCAGTACTTC

abundance: many
j_gene: TRBJ2-1
d_gene: -
v_gene: TRBV20-1
CDR3aa: CSARVGGVNEQFF
CDR3nt: TGCAGTGCTAGAGTTGGAGGGGTGAATGAGCAGTTCTTC

abundance: -
j_gene: TRBJ1-6
d_gene: TRBD1
v_gene: TRBV2
CDR3aa: CASSELYRQGSNSPPHF
CDR3nt: TGTGCCAGCAGCGAACTTTACCGACAGGGTTCTAATTCACCCCCCCACTTT

abundance: few
j_gene: TRBJ2-2
d_gene: -
v_gene: TRBV27
CDR3aa: CASSLLLGGTGELFF
CDR3nt: TGTGCCAGCAGTTTATTGCTGGGGGGCACCGGGGAGCTGTTTTTT

abundance: many
j_gene: TRBJ2-7
d_gene: -
v_gene: TRBV15
CDR3aa: CATSRARQRHSYEQYF
CDR3nt: TGTGCCACCAGCAGAGCCCGACAGAGACACTCCTACGAGCAGTACTTC

abundance: many
j_gene: TRBJ1-6
d_gene: -
v_gene: TRBV7-8
CDR3aa: CASSSGTYYNSPLHF
CDR3nt: TGTGCCAGCAGCTCAGGGACATATTATAATTCACCCCTCCACTTT

abundance: few
j_gene: TRBJ1-1
d_gene: -
v_gene: TRBV9
CDR3aa: CASSPRGPEAFF
CDR3nt: TGTGCCAGCAGTCCCCGAGGCCCTGAAGCTTTCTTT

abundance: -
j_gene: TRBJ2-1
d_gene: TRBD2
v_gene: TRBV11-2
CDR3aa: CASSQGLAGNNEQFF
CDR3nt: TGTGCCAGCAGCCAGGGACTAGCGGGCAACAATGAGCAGTTCTTC

abundance: many
j_gene: TRBJ2-6
d_gene: -
v_gene: TRBV27
CDR3aa: CASSLIGGPSSGANVLTF
CDR3nt: TGTGCCAGCAGTTTAATAGGAGGTCCTAGCTCTGGGGCCAACGTCCTGACTTTC

abundance: many
j_gene: TRBJ1-1
d_gene: -
v_gene: TRBV5-1
CDR3aa: CASSLAAENTEAFF
CDR3nt: TGCGCCAGCAGCTTGGCGGCGGAGAACACTGAAGCTTTCTTT

abundance: -
j_gene: TRBJ1-2
d_gene: -
v_gene: TRBV2
CDR3aa: CASSILWGYGYTF
CDR3nt: TGTGCCAGCAGTATCCTGTGGGGCTATGGCTACACCTTC

abundance: many
j_gene: TRBJ2-1
d_gene: -
v_gene: TRBV27
CDR3aa: CASSLGGDNEQFF
CDR3nt: TGTGCCAGCAGTTTGGGGGGCGACAATGAGCAGTTCTTC

abundance: few
j_gene: TRBJ1-6
d_gene: -
v_gene: TRBV20-1
CDR3aa: CSAILGSGPASPLHF
CDR3nt: TGCAGTGCTATATTGGGGTCGGGGCCTGCTTCACCCCTCCACTTT

abundance: few
j_gene: TRBJ2-1
d_gene: -
v_gene: TRBV24-1
CDR3aa: CATSDLSPGAYNEQFF
CDR3nt: TGTGCCACCAGTGATTTGTCCCCAGGGGCATACAATGAGCAGTTCTTC

abundance: -
j_gene: TRBJ2-6
d_gene: -
v_gene: TRBV6-2/TRBV6-3
CDR3aa: CASSYSQGLGANVLTF
CDR3nt: TGTGCCAGCAGTTACTCACAGGGTCTGGGGGCCAACGTCCTGACTTTC

abundance: -
j_gene: TRBJ2-5
d_gene: TRBD2
v_gene: TRBV5-1
CDR3aa: CASRLAGGEAETQYF
CDR3nt: TGCGCCAGCAGACTAGCGGGGGGCGAGGCAGAGACCCAGTACTTC

abundance: -
j_gene: TRBJ1-1
d_gene: -
v_gene: TRBV6-5
CDR3aa: CASRYMKEAFF
CDR3nt: TGTGCCAGCAGATATATGAAGGAAGCTTTCTTT

abundance: many
j_gene: TRBJ2-5
d_gene: TRBD2
v_gene: TRBV5-6
CDR3aa: CASSFLAGGLETQYF
CDR3nt: TGTGCCAGCAGCTTCCTGGCGGGGGGCTTGGAGACCCAGTACTTC

abundance: -
j_gene: TRBJ1-4
d_gene: -
v_gene: TRBV27
CDR3aa: CASRLTRGNEKLFF
CDR3nt: TGTGCCAGCAGGTTAACCAGGGGTAATGAAAAACTGTTTTTT

abundance: many
j_gene: TRBJ2-5
d_gene: -
v_gene: TRBV29-1
CDR3aa: CSARVGVGQETQYF
CDR3nt: TGCAGCGCCCGAGTGGGCGTTGGGCAGGAGACCCAGTACTTC

abundance: many
j_gene: TRBJ2-1
d_gene: TRBD1
v_gene: TRBV7-6
CDR3aa: CASSETTGGYYNEQFF
CDR3nt: TGTGCCAGCAGCGAAACGACAGGGGGCTATTACAATGAGCAGTTCTTC

abundance: few
j_gene: TRBJ1-6
d_gene: -
v_gene: TRBV10-3
CDR3aa: CATHEQWSMGSSYNSPLHF
CDR3nt: TGTGCCACCCACGAACAGTGGAGTATGGGGAGCTCCTATAATTCACCCCTCCACTTT

abundance: many
j_gene: TRBJ2-7
d_gene: -
v_gene: TRBV12-3/TRBV12-4
CDR3aa: CASSRDRYEQYF
CDR3nt: TGTGCCAGCTCTAGGGATCGATACGAGCAGTACTTC

abundance: -
j_gene: TRBJ2-3
d_gene: -
v_gene: TRBV12-3/TRBV12-4
CDR3aa: CASSLSDRGESDTQYF
CDR3nt: TGTGCCAGCAGTTTATCAGACAGAGGGGAGTCAGATACGCAGTATTTT

abundance: many
j_gene: TRBJ2-7
d_gene: TRBD2
v_gene: TRBV20-1
CDR3aa: CSASGSGGGYEQYF
CDR3nt: TGCAGTGCTAGTGGTAGCGGGGGGGGCTACGAGCAGTACTTC

abundance: -
j_gene: TRBJ1-2
d_gene: TRBD1
v_gene: TRBV19
CDR3aa: CASRRVEGGGGYTF
CDR3nt: TGTGCCAGTCGGAGAGTCGAAGGGGGCGGAGGCTACACCTTC

abundance: -
j_gene: TRBJ2-2
d_gene: TRBD2
v_gene: TRBV27
CDR3aa: CAGSLSRRGAAGELFF
CDR3nt: TGTGCCGGCAGTTTATCGCGGCGGGGGGCCGCCGGGGAGCTGTTTTTT